The clone carrying this T cell receptor (beta chain) showed up just a few times. Its antigen remains unidentified. Germline V gives CDR1 MNHEY, CDR2 SMNVEV (reference sequence). This CDR3 has 15 amino acids. Deletions cut 3 bases from V and 0 bases from J, with 10 bases between. The data were obtained in a study of beta chain features in type 1 diabetes. Study-wide results and limits: There was no resolution here of whether HLA type influences TCRB rearrangement. PCR may have favored shorter templates equally in patients and controls. In all four CD4+ subsets, TCRB CDR3 length was significantly, moderately reduced in type 1 diabetes.

The authors reverse transcribed all of the isolated RNA, so sequencing captured expressed TCRB transcripts. Only in-frame clones appear in the TCRdb table, and some are missing; sequencing was by immunoSEQ multiplex PCR. The repertoire consists of around 250,000 clones, with around an eighth occurring once and the leading ten covering around 0.016%. The clonotype originates from a man younger than 45 with type 1 diabetes. This sequence joins TRBV27 and TRBJ2-3, with D unresolved. Sequences were obtained from naive CD4+ T cells from blood. CDR3 amino acids: CASSFWFQSTDTQYF. The CDR3 DNA reads TGTGCCAGCAGTTTCTGGTTCCAGAGCACAGATACGCAGTATTTT.